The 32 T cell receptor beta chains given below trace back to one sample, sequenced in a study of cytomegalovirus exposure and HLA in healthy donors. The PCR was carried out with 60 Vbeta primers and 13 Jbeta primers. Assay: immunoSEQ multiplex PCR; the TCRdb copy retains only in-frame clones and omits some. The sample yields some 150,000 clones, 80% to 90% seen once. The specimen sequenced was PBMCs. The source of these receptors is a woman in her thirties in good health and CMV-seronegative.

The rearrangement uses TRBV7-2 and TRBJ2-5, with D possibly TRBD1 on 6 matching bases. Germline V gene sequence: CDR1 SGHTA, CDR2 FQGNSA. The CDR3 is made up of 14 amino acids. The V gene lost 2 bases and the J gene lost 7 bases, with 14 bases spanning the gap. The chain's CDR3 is CASSLRQGPGTQYF. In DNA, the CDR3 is TGTGCCAGCAGCTTAAGGCAGGGGCCTGGGACCCAGTACTTC.

CDR3 residues: CASSLFAGLAANEQFF. DNA of the CDR3: TGTGCCAGCAGTTTATTTGCGGGACTAGCTGCCAATGAGCAGTTCTTC. The rearrangement uses TRBV27 and TRBJ2-1, with 9 nucleotides matching TRBD2. V shed 1 base, J shed 6 bases, and the junction held 7 bases outside the gene matches. The CDR3 extends over 16 amino acids. CDR1 is MNHEY, CDR2 SMNVEV, per germline (reference sequence).

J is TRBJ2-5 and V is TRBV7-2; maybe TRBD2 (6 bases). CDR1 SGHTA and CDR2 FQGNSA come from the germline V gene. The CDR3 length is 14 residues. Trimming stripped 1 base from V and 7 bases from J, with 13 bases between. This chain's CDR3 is CASSLDRGRGTQYF. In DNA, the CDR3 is TGTGCCAGCAGCTTAGATCGAGGGCGGGGGACCCAGTACTTC.

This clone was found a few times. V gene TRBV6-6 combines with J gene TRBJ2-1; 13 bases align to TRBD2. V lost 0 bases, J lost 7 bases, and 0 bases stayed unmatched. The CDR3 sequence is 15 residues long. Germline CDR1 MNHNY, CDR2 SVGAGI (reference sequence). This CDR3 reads CASSYSLAGGNEQFF. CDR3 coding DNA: TGTGCCAGCAGTTACTCACTAGCGGGAGGGAATGAGCAGTTCTTC.

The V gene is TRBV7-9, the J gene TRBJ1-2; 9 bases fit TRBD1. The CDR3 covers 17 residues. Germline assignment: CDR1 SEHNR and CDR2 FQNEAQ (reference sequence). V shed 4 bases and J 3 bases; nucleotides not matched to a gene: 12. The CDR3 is CASSSAQTTGGYYGYTF. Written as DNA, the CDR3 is TGTGCCAGCAGCTCAGCCCAGACGACAGGGGGATACTATGGCTACACCTTC.

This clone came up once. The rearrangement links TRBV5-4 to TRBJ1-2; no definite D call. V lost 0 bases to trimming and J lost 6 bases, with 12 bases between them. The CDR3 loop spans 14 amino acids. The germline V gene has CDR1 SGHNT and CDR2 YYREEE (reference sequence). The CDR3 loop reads CASSLAYSMDGYTF. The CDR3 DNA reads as TGTGCCAGCAGCTTGGCCTACAGTATGGATGGCTACACCTTC. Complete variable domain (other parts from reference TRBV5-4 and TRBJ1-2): ETGVTQSPTHLIKTRGQQVTLRCSSQSGHNTVSWYQQALGQGPQFIFQYYREEENGRGNFPPRFSGLQFPNYSSELNVNALELDDSALYLCASSLAYSMDGYTFGSGTRLTVV.

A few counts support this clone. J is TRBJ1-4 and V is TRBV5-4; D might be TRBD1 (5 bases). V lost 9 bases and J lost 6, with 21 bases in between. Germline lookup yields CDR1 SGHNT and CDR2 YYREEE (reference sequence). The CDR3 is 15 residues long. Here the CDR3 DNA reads TGTGCCACCCAACGAGGCGGGGGGGAATATGAAAAACTGTTTTTT. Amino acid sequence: CATQRGGGEYEKLFF.

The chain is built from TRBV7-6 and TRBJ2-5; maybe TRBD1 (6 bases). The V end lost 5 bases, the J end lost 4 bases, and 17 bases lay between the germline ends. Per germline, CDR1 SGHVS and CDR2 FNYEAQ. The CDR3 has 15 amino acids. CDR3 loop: CASSQGPILAETQYF. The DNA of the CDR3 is TGTGCCAGCAGCCAGGGGCCGATATTGGCAGAGACCCAGTACTTC.

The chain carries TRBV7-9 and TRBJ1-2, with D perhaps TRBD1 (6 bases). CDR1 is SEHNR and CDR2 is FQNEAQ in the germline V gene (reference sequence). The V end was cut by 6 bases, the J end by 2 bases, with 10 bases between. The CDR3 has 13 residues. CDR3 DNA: TGTGCCAGCAGTCCGACAGGAAACTATGGCTACACCTTC. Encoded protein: CASSPTGNYGYTF.

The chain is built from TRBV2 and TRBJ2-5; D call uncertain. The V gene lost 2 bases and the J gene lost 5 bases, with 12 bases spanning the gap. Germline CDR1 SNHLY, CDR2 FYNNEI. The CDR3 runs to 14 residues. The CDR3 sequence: CASSEQWASETQYF. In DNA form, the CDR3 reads TGTGCCAGCAGTGAACAGTGGGCTTCGGAGACCCAGTACTTC.

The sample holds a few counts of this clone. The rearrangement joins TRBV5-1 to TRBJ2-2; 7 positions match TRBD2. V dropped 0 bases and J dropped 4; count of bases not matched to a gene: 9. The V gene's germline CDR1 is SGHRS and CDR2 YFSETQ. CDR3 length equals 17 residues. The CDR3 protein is CASSLATGLTPTGELFF. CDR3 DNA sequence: TGCGCCAGCAGCTTGGCCACGGGACTAACGCCCACCGGGGAGCTGTTTTTT.

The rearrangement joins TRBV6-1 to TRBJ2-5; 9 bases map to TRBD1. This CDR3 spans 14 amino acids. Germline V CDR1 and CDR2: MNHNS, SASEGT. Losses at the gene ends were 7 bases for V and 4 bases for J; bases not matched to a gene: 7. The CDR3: CASTMDRGGETQYF. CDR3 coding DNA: TGTGCCAGCACCATGGACAGGGGAGGAGAGACCCAGTACTTC.

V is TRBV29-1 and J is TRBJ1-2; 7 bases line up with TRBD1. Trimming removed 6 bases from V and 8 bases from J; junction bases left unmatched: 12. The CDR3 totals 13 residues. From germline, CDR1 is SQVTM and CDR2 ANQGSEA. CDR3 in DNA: TGCAGCGTCGGATGGCGGACAGGCGGAGGCTACACCTTC. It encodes CSVGWRTGGGYTF.

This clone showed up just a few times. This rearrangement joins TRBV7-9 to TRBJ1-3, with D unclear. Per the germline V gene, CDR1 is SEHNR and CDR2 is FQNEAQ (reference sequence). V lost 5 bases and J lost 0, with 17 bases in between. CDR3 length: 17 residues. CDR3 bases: TGTGCCAGCAGCCCCCCGATGGGGAGCTACTCTGGAAACACCATATATTTT. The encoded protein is CASSPPMGSYSGNTIYF.

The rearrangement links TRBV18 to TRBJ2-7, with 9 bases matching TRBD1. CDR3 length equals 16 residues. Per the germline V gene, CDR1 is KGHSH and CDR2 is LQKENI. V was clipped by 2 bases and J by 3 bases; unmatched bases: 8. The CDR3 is CASSPNNRGLVYEQYF. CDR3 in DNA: TGTGCCAGCTCACCAAACAACAGGGGGCTTGTCTACGAGCAGTACTTC.

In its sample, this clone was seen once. CDR3 sequence (DNA): TGTGCCAGCAGCTTCGGGACACCCGATCAGCCCCAGCATTTT. Amino acids: CASSFGTPDQPQHF. V gene TRBV7-2 combines with J gene TRBJ1-5; weak D call: TRBD1 (6 bases). V lost 3 bases to trimming and J lost 5 bases, with 11 bases between them. The length of the CDR3 is 14 residues. Per the germline V gene, CDR1 is SGHTA and CDR2 is FQGNSA.

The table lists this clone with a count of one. The CDR3 region has the DNA TGCGCCAGCAGCCCGTGGACAGGGGACTATGGCTACACCTTC. Translating it yields CASSPWTGDYGYTF. The chain has TRBV4-1 and TRBJ1-2; 9 bases are a match to TRBD1. This CDR3 is 14 amino acids long. V lost 4 bases, J lost 3 bases, and 3 bases stayed unmatched. Per the germline V gene, CDR1 is MGHRA and CDR2 is YSYEKL.

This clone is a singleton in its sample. The DNA for the CDR3 is TGCGCCAGCAGCTTGCGGACTAGCAGTGGAGAGACCCAGTACTTC. Translating it yields CASSLRTSSGETQYF. The chain carries TRBV5-1 and TRBJ2-5; TRBD2 agrees at 8 bases. CDR1 is SGHRS, CDR2 YFSETQ, per germline. There are 15 residues in the CDR3. Trimming cost V 1 base and J 4 bases; bases outside gene matches: 6.

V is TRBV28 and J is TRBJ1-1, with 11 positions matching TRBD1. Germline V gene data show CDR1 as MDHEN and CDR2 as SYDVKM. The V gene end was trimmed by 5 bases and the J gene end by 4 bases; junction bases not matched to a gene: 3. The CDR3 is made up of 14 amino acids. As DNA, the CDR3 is TGTGCCAGCAGTATGGGACAGGGGGGCACTGAAGCTTTCTTT. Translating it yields CASSMGQGGTEAFF.

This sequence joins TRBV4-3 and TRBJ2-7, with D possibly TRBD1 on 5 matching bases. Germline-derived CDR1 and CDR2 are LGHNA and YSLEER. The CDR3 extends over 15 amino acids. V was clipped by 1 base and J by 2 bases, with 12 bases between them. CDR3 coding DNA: TGCGCCAGCAGCCAAGCGGCGGCAGGGACCTACGAGCAGTACTTC. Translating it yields CASSQAAAGTYEQYF.

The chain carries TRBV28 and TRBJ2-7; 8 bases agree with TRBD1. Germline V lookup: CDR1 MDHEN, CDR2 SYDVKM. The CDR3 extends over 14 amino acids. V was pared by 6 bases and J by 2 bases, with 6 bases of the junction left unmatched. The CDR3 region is CASRATGDPYEQYF. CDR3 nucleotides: TGTGCCAGCAGGGCGACAGGGGATCCCTACGAGCAGTACTTC.

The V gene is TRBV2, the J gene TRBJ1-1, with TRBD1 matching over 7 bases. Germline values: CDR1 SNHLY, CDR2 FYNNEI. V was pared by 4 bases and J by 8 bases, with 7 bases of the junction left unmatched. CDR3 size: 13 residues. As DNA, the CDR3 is TGTGCCAGCAGTGTGACGCCGGACAGGGAAGCTTTCTTT. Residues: CASSVTPDREAFF.

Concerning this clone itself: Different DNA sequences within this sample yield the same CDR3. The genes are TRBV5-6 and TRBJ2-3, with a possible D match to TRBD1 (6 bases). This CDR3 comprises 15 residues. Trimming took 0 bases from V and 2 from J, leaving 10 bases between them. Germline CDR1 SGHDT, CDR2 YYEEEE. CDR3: CASSLATGVTDTQYF. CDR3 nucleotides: TGTGCCAGCAGCTTGGCGACAGGCGTCACAGATACGCAGTATTTT.

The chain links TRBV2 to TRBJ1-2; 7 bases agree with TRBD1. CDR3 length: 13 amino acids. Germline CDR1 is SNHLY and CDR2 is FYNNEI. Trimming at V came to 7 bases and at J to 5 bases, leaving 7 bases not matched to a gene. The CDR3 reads CASNSGTVYGYTF. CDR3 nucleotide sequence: TGTGCCAGCAACTCCGGGACAGTATATGGCTACACCTTC.

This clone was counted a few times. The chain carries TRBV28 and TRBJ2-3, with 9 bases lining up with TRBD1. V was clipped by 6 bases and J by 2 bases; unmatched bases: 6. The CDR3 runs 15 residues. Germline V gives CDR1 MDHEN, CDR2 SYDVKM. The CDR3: CASRTGGLHTDTQYF. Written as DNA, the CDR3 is TGTGCCAGCAGGACAGGGGGACTTCACACAGATACGCAGTATTTT.

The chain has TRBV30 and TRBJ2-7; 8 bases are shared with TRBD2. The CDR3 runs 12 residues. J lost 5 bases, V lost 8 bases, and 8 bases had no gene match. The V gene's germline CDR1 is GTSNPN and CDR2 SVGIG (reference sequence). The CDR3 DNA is TGTGCCGGCTCCAGCGGGGGCCACGAGCAGTACTTC. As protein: CAGSSGGHEQYF. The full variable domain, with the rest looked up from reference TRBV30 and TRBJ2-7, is SQTIHQWPATLVQPVGSPLSLECTVEGTSNPNLYWYRQAAGRGLQLLFYSVGIGQISSEVPQNLSASRPQDRQFILSSKKLLLSDSGFYLCAGSSGGHEQYFGPGTRLTVT.

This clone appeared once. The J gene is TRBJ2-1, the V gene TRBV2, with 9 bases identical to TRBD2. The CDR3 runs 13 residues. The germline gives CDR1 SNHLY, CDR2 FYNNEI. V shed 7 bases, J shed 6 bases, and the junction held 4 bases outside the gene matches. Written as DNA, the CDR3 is TGTGCCAGCACGTCTAGCGGGGCCAATGAGCAGTTCTTC. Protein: CASTSSGANEQFF.

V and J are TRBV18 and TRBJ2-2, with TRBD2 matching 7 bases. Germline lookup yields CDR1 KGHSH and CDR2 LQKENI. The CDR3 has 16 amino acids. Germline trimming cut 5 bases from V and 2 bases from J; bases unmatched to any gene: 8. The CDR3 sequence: CASSVQEGLNTGELFF. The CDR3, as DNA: TGTGCCAGCTCAGTTCAAGAGGGACTAAACACCGGGGAGCTGTTTTTT.

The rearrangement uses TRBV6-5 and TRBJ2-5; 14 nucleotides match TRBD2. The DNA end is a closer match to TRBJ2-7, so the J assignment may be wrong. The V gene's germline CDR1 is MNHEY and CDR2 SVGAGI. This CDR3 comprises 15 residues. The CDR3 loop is CASSRTSGGRYEQYF. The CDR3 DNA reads TGTGCCAGCAGCCGGACTAGCGGGGGGAGGTACGAGCAGTACTTC.

CDR3 bases: TGTGCCAGCAGTATTTTCTCGACAGAGAACACTGAAGCTTTCTTT. The encoded protein is CASSIFSTENTEAFF. The chain links TRBV27 to TRBJ1-1, with D possibly matching TRBD1 (5 bases). The CDR3 length is 15 residues. Germline V CDR1 and CDR2: MNHEY, SMNVEV (reference sequence). Trimming cost V 5 bases and J 1 base, with 14 bases left between them.

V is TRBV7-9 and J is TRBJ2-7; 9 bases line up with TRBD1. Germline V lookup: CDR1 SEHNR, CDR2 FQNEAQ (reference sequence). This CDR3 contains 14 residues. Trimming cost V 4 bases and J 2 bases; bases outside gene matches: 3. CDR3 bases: TGTGCCAGCAGCTGGACAGGGGAAACCTACGAGCAGTACTTC. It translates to CASSWTGETYEQYF.

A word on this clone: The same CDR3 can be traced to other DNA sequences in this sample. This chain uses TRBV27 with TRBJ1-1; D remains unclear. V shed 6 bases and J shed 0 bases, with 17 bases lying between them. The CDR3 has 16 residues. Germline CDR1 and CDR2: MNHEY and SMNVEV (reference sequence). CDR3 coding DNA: TGTGCCAGCAGGTCCATCAACTACTATATGAACACTGAAGCTTTCTTT. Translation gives CASRSINYYMNTEAFF.